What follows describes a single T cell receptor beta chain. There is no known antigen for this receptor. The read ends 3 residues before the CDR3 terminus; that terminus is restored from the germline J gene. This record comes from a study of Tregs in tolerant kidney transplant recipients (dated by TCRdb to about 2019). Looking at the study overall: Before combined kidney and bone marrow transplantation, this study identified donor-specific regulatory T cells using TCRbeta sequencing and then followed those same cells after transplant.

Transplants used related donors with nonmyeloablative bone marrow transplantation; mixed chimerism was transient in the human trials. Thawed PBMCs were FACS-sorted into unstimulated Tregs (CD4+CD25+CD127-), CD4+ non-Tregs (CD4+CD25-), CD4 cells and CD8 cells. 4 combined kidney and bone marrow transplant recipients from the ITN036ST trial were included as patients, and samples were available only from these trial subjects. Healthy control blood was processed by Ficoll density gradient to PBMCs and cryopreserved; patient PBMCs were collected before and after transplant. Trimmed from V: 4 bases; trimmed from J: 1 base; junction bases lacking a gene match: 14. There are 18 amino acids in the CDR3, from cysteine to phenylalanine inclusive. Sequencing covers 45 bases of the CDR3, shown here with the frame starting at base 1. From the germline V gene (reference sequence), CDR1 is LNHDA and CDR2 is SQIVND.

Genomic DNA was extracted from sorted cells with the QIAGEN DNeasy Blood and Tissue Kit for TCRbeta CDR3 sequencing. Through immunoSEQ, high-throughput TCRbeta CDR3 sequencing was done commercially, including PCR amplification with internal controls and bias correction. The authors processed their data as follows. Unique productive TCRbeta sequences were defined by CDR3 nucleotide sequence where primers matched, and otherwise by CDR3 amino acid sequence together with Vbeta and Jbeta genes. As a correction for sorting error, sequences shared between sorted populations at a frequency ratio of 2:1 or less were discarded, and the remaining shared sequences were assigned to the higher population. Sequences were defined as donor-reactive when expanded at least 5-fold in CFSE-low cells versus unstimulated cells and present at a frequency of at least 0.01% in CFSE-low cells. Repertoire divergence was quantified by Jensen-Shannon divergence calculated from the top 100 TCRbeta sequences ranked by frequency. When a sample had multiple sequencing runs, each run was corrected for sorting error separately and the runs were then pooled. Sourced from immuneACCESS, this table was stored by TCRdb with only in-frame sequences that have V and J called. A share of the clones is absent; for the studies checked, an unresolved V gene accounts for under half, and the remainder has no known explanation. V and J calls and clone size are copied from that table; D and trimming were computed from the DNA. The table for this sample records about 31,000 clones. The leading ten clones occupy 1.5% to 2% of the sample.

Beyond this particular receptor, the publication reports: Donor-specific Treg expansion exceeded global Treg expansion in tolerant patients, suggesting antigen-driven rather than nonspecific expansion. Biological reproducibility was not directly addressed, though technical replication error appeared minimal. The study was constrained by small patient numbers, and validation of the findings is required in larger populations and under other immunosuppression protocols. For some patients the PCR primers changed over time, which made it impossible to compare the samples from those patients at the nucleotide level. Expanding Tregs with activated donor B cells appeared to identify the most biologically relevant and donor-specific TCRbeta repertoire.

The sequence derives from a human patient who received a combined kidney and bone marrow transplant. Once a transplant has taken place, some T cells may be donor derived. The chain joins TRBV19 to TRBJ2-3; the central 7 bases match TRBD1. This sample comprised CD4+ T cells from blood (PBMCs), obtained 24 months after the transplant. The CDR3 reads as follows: CASSRRVRQGPGTDTQYF. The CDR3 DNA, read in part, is TGTGCCAGTAGTAGGCGGGTCCGACAGGGCCCCGGCACAGATACG.